The rows below give T cell receptor beta chains drawn from one sample of a study of blood T cell repertoires in COVID-19. The data were produced by immunoSEQ multiplex PCR, yet TCRdb's version contains in-frame clones alone and is incomplete. There are hundreds of thousands of clones in the sample; about 80% occur only once, and about 9.6% lies in the top ten. Source material: peripheral blood. Receptors originate from a man aged 80 or over with acute or convalescent COVID-19. Each CDR3 is given with its conserved first and last residue. Fields, in order: D gene, V gene, J gene, clone size, CDR3 DNA, CDR3 protein. A D gene is named only where the DNA matches it firmly. Only part of the rows carry a size: once, few, many, or a class if the clone is expanded.

d_gene: -; v_gene: TRBV3-1/TRBV3-2; j_gene: TRBJ2-1; abundance: -; CDR3nt: TGTGCCAGCAGCCGTACGACTCGGAGAGGCGAGCAGTTCTTC; CDR3aa: CASSRTTRRGEQFF
d_gene: TRBD1; v_gene: TRBV2; j_gene: TRBJ1-2; abundance: -; CDR3nt: TGTGCCAGCAGTTTGGGACAGGGCTATGGCTACACCTTC; CDR3aa: CASSLGQGYGYTF
d_gene: TRBD1; v_gene: TRBV28; j_gene: TRBJ1-2; abundance: -; CDR3nt: TGTGCCAGCAGTCCCCCTGACAGGGTGGTGTTCTATGGCTACACCTTC; CDR3aa: CASSPPDRVVFYGYTF
d_gene: -; v_gene: TRBV11-2; j_gene: TRBJ2-7; abundance: few; CDR3nt: TGTGCCAGCAGCTTAGTTCAAGGACAGTCCCTCTCCTACGAGCAGTACTTC; CDR3aa: CASSLVQGQSLSYEQYF
d_gene: -; v_gene: TRBV3-1/TRBV3-2; j_gene: TRBJ1-1; abundance: -; CDR3nt: TGTGCCAGCCGGGGGGGGACTGAAGCTTTCTTT; CDR3aa: CASRGGTEAFF
d_gene: -; v_gene: TRBV30; j_gene: TRBJ1-1; abundance: -; CDR3nt: TGTGCCTGGAGTGGGAGGGAGAGGATCACTGAAGCTTTCTTT; CDR3aa: CAWSGRERITEAFF
d_gene: -; v_gene: TRBV7-6; j_gene: TRBJ2-6; abundance: -; CDR3nt: TGTGCCAGCAGCTTAGGGGGAGGTACTGGGGCCAACGTCCTGACTTTC; CDR3aa: CASSLGGGTGANVLTF
d_gene: -; v_gene: TRBV11-2; j_gene: TRBJ1-1; abundance: -; CDR3nt: TGTGCCAGCAGCTTAAACTCCCTATTGAACACTGAAGCTTTCTTT; CDR3aa: CASSLNSLLNTEAFF
d_gene: -; v_gene: TRBV28; j_gene: TRBJ2-3; abundance: -; CDR3nt: TGTGCCAGCTACACCACAGGTCTTACAGATACGCAGTATTTT; CDR3aa: CASYTTGLTDTQYF
d_gene: TRBD1; v_gene: TRBV30; j_gene: TRBJ2-2; abundance: -; CDR3nt: TGTGCCCTTACGCCGGGACAGGGCGTCAACACCGGGGAGCTGTTTTTT; CDR3aa: CALTPGQGVNTGELFF
d_gene: -; v_gene: TRBV18; j_gene: TRBJ2-3; abundance: once; CDR3nt: TGTGCCAGCTCACCCCGATACGACAGCACCGATACGCAGTATTTT; CDR3aa: CASSPRYDSTDTQYF
d_gene: TRBD1; v_gene: TRBV29-1; j_gene: TRBJ2-7; abundance: -; CDR3nt: TGCAGCGGCGGACAGGGGTACGAGCAGTACTTC; CDR3aa: CSGGQGYEQYF
d_gene: TRBD1; v_gene: TRBV27; j_gene: TRBJ2-7; abundance: -; CDR3nt: TGTGCCAGCAGTTTACCAGGGACAGGGAGCTACGAGCAGTACTTC; CDR3aa: CASSLPGTGSYEQYF
d_gene: TRBD1; v_gene: TRBV18; j_gene: TRBJ1-6; abundance: once; CDR3nt: TGTGCCACTGGGGACAGTGATTCACCCCTCCACTTT; CDR3aa: CATGDSDSPLHF
d_gene: -; v_gene: TRBV7-8; j_gene: TRBJ2-3; abundance: -; CDR3nt: TGTGCCAGCAGCTTCAAAAGGGGAAGGGATACGCAGTATTTT; CDR3aa: CASSFKRGRDTQYF
d_gene: TRBD2; v_gene: TRBV3-1/TRBV3-2; j_gene: TRBJ2-7; abundance: -; CDR3nt: TGTGCCAGCAGCCAAACGGGAGGGTTGTTATACGAGCAGTACTTC; CDR3aa: CASSQTGGLLYEQYF
d_gene: -; v_gene: TRBV6-5; j_gene: TRBJ1-2; abundance: once; CDR3nt: TGTGCCAGCACTTTTCTCAGGGGATATGGCTACACCTTC; CDR3aa: CASTFLRGYGYTF